A selection of T cell receptor beta chains follows, all from one sample in a study of cytomegalovirus exposure and HLA in healthy donors. This table comes from immunoSEQ multiplex PCR, and its TCRdb copy is limited to in-frame clones, with some not included. The sample records around 210,000 clones, 70% to 90% being singletons. Sequenced sample: PBMCs. The receptors shown here come from a girl aged 2-10 years in good health and CMV-seronegative. CDR3s include the opening cysteine and the closing phenylalanine or tryptophan. D genes are given only for firm matches. Clone size is shown for a subset of rows, as once, few, many or a class of expanded clone.

V	J	D	size	CDR3	DNA
TRBV27	TRBJ1-4	TRBD1	NA	CASTGTGGIPGNEKLFF	TGTGCCAGCACCGGGACAGGGGGGATCCCGGGGAATGAAAAACTGTTTTTT
TRBV30	TRBJ1-2	NA	NA	CAWSVLGVGGYTF	TGTGCCTGGAGTGTGCTCGGGGTGGGGGGCTACACCTTC
TRBV2	TRBJ2-7	TRBD1	NA	CASSLGTGGHEQYF	TGTGCCAGCAGTCTTGGGACAGGGGGACACGAGCAGTACTTC
TRBV5-1	TRBJ2-3	TRBD2	NA	CASSAVAGGTDTQYF	TGCGCCAGCAGCGCCGTAGCGGGGGGCACAGATACGCAGTATTTT
TRBV6-1	TRBJ2-7	NA	NA	CASSVENPYEQYF	TGTGCCAGCAGTGTTGAGAATCCCTACGAGCAGTACTTC
TRBV19	TRBJ2-3	TRBD2	NA	CASSIRLGLATDTQYF	TGTGCCAGTAGTATCCGCCTAGGACTAGCGACAGATACGCAGTATTTT
TRBV7-9	TRBJ1-1	TRBD1	NA	CSSSYRPGQGMNTEAFF	TGTTCCAGCAGCTACCGGCCGGGACAGGGAATGAACACTGAAGCTTTCTTT
TRBV7-8	TRBJ2-7	TRBD2	NA	CASSFSSGSYQQYF	TGTGCCAGCAGCTTTAGTAGCGGGAGCTATCAGCAGTACTTC
TRBV5-1	TRBJ2-7	TRBD1	once	CASSLAGTGGDEQYF	TGCGCCAGCAGCTTGGCCGGGACAGGGGGCGACGAGCAGTACTTC
TRBV2	TRBJ1-1	TRBD1	NA	CASVLDRDTEAFF	TGTGCCAGCGTCCTAGACAGGGACACTGAAGCTTTCTTT
TRBV7-9	TRBJ1-3	NA	NA	CASSPGYFGSEGNTIYF	TGTGCCAGCAGCCCAGGGTACTTTGGGTCGGAGGGAAACACCATATATTTT
TRBV10-3	TRBJ1-1	TRBD1	NA	CAISESSRDRGRSEKGTEAFF	TGTGCCATCAGTGAGTCCAGCCGGGACAGGGGGCGAAGCGAAAAAGGCACTGAAGCTTTCTTT
TRBV6-1	TRBJ1-1	NA	NA	CATTYGKANTEAFF	TGTGCCACCACCTACGGGAAGGCGAACACTGAAGCTTTCTTT
TRBV11-2	TRBJ2-2	TRBD1	NA	CASSPLPGQGMGSGELFF	TGTGCCAGCAGCCCTCTCCCGGGACAGGGCATGGGGAGCGGGGAGCTGTTTTTT
TRBV7-2	TRBJ1-2	NA	NA	CASSFSQGSYGYTF	TGTGCCAGCAGCTTCAGCCAGGGGAGCTATGGCTACACCTTC
TRBV5-1	TRBJ2-7	TRBD1	NA	CASSGGQPLASYEQYF	TGCGCCAGCAGCGGGGGACAGCCTCTGGCCTCCTACGAGCAGTACTTC
TRBV6-6	TRBJ2-2	NA	once	CASRPGGTNTGELFF	TGTGCCAGCAGGCCCGGGGGGACAAACACCGGGGAGCTGTTTTTT
TRBV25-1	TRBJ1-5	NA	once	CASSEYREGRNQPQHF	TGTGCCAGCAGTGAATACAGGGAGGGTCGCAATCAGCCCCAGCATTTT
TRBV18	TRBJ1-1	NA	NA	CASSPTRGGTTEAFF	TGTGCCAGCTCACCAACGAGGGGAGGAACCACTGAAGCTTTCTTT
TRBV2	TRBJ2-7	NA	NA	CASGPGGNEQYF	TGTGCCAGTGGACCAGGGGGGAACGAGCAGTACTTC
TRBV6-5	TRBJ1-1	TRBD1	NA	CASSSGGKANTEAFF	TGTGCCAGCAGTTCAGGGGGAAAGGCAAACACTGAAGCTTTCTTT
TRBV4-1	TRBJ2-5	TRBD1	NA	CASSQDGQGAPFGETQYF	TGCGCCAGCAGCCAAGACGGACAGGGGGCCCCTTTTGGAGAGACCCAGTACTTC
TRBV11-2	TRBJ1-1	NA	NA	CASSLGSVNTEAFF	TGTGCCAGCAGCTTAGGGTCGGTGAACACTGAAGCTTTCTTT
TRBV5-1	TRBJ1-2	NA	NA	CASREGGDYGYTF	TGCGCCAGCAGAGAGGGAGGGGACTATGGCTACACCTTC
TRBV5-1	TRBJ1-2	TRBD1	NA	CASSLGGQGYYGYTF	TGCGCCAGCAGCTTGGGAGGACAGGGTTACTATGGCTACACCTTC
TRBV4-1	TRBJ2-2	TRBD2	NA	CASSRTSGRNTGELFF	TGCGCCAGCAGCCGGACTAGCGGGAGGAACACCGGGGAGCTGTTTTTT
TRBV10-3	TRBJ2-1	TRBD2	NA	CAISGGGAYNEQFF	TGTGCCATCAGTGGCGGGGGGGCTTACAATGAGCAGTTCTTC
TRBV27	TRBJ1-2	TRBD1	NA	CATMDRANYGYTF	TGTGCCACCATGGACAGGGCTAACTATGGCTACACCTTC
TRBV4-1	TRBJ2-7	NA	NA	CASSQGLAMVYEQYF	TGCGCCAGCAGCCAAGGGCTAGCGATGGTATACGAGCAGTACTTC
TRBV7-9	TRBJ2-2	NA	NA	CASSSNRERHTGELLF	TGTGCCAGCAGCTCGAACCGTGAAAGGCACACCGGGGAGCTGCTTTTT
TRBV4-1	TRBJ2-3	NA	NA	CASSQGRQATSTDTQYF	TGCGCCAGCAGCCAAGGGAGACAGGCGACTAGCACAGATACGCAGTATTTT
TRBV4-1	TRBJ1-1	TRBD1	NA	CASSHGTRGVTEAFF	TGCGCCAGCAGCCATGGCACCAGGGGGGTCACTGAAGCTTTCTTT
TRBV5-6	TRBJ2-3	NA	once	CASSWAGNAQYF	TGTGCCAGCAGCTGGGCGGGGAATGCGCAGTATTTT
TRBV29-1	TRBJ2-3	NA	NA	CSDGGRTDTQYF	TGCAGCGACGGAGGTCGCACAGATACGCAGTATTTT
TRBV7-9	TRBJ2-2	NA	NA	CASSFRLAGELFF	TGTGCCAGCAGCTTTCGGCTAGCCGGGGAGCTGTTTTTT
TRBV5-4	TRBJ2-1	NA	NA	CASSLEIGSSYNEQFF	TGTGCCAGCAGCTTGGAGATTGGGAGCTCCTACAATGAGCAGTTCTTC
TRBV2	TRBJ2-1	NA	NA	CASSYCLQDCEQFF	TGTGCCAGCAGTTACTGTCTTCAAGACTGTGAGCAGTTCTTC
TRBV2	TRBJ1-1	NA	once	CASSLQNTEAFF	TGTGCCAGTAGTTTACAAAACACTGAAGCTTTCTTT
TRBV12-5	TRBJ1-1	TRBD1	NA	CASGPDRGLLAFF	TGTGCTAGTGGTCCGGACAGGGGGCTATTGGCTTTCTTT
TRBV6-1	TRBJ2-2	TRBD1	NA	CASSSDRGPTGELFF	TGTGCCAGCAGTTCTGACAGGGGGCCGACCGGGGAGCTGTTTTTT
TRBV5-5	TRBJ2-1	TRBD2	NA	CASSLILAGGPRNEQFF	TGTGCCAGCAGCTTGATACTAGCGGGAGGGCCCCGTAATGAGCAGTTCTTC
TRBV18	TRBJ2-2	TRBD2	NA	CASSRAGRNTGELFF	TGTGCCAGCTCACGAGCGGGAAGGAACACCGGGGAGCTGTTTTTT
TRBV18	TRBJ2-5	TRBD2	once	CASSPPSLAGVGQETQYF	TGTGCCAGCTCACCACCGTCGCTAGCGGGAGTGGGTCAAGAGACCCAGTACTTC
TRBV19	TRBJ1-1	TRBD1	NA	CASSSTGESTEAFF	TGTGCCAGTAGTTCTACAGGGGAATCCACTGAAGCTTTCTTT
TRBV11-3	TRBJ2-3	TRBD1	NA	CASSRQGGTDTQYF	TGTGCCAGCAGCCGACAGGGGGGCACAGATACGCAGTATTTT
TRBV19	TRBJ2-5	TRBD1	NA	CASSIIGDRGRETQYF	TGTGCCAGTAGTATAATAGGGGACAGGGGGAGAGAGACCCAGTACTTC
TRBV6-5	TRBJ1-4	TRBD1	NA	CASSTQEGAYEKLFF	TGTGCCAGCAGTACGCAGGAGGGGGCCTATGAAAAACTGTTTTTT
TRBV9	TRBJ2-1	TRBD2	NA	CASSAGLANEQFF	TGTGCCAGCAGCGCGGGACTAGCGAATGAGCAGTTCTTC
TRBV7-9	TRBJ1-3	NA	NA	CASSPPGQATGNTIYF	TGTGCCAGCAGCCCACCCGGTCAGGCTACTGGAAACACCATATATTTT
TRBV5-6	TRBJ2-3	NA	NA	CASSPPTTDTQYF	TGTGCCAGCAGCCCTCCTACCACAGATACGCAGTATTTT
TRBV25-1	TRBJ2-7	TRBD1	NA	CASRPGGTGGVEQYF	TGTGCCAGCAGGCCAGGCGGGACAGGGGGCGTCGAGCAGTACTTC
TRBV5-1	TRBJ1-2	NA	NA	CASSLTGTPNYGYTF	TGCGCCAGCAGTTTAACCGGGACACCCAACTATGGCTACACCTTC
TRBV7-2	TRBJ1-1	NA	NA	CASSLSGGHTEAFF	TGTGCCAGCAGCTTGAGCGGCGGGCACACTGAAGCTTTCTTT
TRBV5-1	TRBJ2-7	NA	once	CASSVSSSYEQYF	TGCGCCAGCAGCGTATCGAGCTCCTACGAGCAGTACTTC
TRBV11-2	TRBJ2-2	TRBD2	NA	CASSLAGGWTGELFF	TGTGCCAGCAGCTTAGCGGGGGGGTGGACCGGGGAGCTGTTTTTT
TRBV9	TRBJ1-2	TRBD1	NA	CASNRGYSNGYTF	TGTGCCAGCAACAGGGGTTACTCGAATGGCTACACCTTC
TRBV5-4	TRBJ1-4	NA	NA	CASSLIARAGNEKLFF	TGTGCCAGCAGCTTAATTGCCCGGGCAGGGAATGAAAAACTGTTTTTT
TRBV28	TRBJ2-5	NA	once	CASSRSGIRYQETQYF	TGTGCCAGCAGCCGTAGCGGAATAAGGTACCAAGAGACCCAGTACTTC
TRBV6-7	TRBJ2-7	NA	NA	CASSYSRVRGYEQYF	TGTGCCAGCAGTTACTCTCGGGTCCGGGGATACGAGCAGTACTTC